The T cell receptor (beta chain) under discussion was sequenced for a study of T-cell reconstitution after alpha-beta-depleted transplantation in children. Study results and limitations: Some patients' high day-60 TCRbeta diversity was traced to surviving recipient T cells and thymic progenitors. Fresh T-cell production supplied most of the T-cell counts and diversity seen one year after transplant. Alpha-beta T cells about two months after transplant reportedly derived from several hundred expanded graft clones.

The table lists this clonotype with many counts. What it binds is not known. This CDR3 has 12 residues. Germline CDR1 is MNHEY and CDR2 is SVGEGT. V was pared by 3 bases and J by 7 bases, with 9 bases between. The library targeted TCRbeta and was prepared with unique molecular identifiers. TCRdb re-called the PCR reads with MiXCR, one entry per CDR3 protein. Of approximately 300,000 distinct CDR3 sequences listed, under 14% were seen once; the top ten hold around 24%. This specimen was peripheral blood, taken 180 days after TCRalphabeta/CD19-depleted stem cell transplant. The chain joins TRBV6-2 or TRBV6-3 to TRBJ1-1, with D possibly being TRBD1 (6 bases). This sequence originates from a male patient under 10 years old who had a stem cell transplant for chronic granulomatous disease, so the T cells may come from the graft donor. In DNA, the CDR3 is TGTGCCAGCAGTTATGGACAGAATGAAGCTTTCTTT. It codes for CASSYGQNEAFF.